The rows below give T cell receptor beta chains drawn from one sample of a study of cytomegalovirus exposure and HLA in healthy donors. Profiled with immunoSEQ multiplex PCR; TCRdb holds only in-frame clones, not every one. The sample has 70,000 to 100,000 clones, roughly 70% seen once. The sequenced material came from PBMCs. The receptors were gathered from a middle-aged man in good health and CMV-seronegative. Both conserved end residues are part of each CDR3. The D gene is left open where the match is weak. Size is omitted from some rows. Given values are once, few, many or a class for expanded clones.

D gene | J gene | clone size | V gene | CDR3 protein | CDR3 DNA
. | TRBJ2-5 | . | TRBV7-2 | CASSLEDRETQYF | TGTGCCAGCAGCTTAGAAGACAGGGAGACCCAGTACTTC
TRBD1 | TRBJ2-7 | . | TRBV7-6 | CASSLGTVSSYEQYF | TGTGCCAGCAGCCTCGGGACAGTAAGCTCCTACGAGCAGTACTTC
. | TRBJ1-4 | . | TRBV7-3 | CASSLRGGQGEKLFF | TGTGCCAGCAGCTTAAGGGGGGGGCAAGGAGAAAAACTGTTTTTT
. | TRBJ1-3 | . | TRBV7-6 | CASSLTLGAGNTIYF | TGTGCCAGCAGCTTGACTCTGGGAGCTGGAAACACCATATATTTT
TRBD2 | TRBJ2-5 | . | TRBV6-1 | CASSSGGVETQYF | TGTGCCAGCAGTAGCGGGGGGGTAGAGACCCAGTACTTC
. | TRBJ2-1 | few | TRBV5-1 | CASSLTSSHYNEQFF | TGCGCCAGCAGCTTAACTAGCAGTCACTACAATGAGCAGTTCTTC
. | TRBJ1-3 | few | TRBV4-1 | CASSPWLAGNTIYF | TGCGCCAGCAGCCCCTGGCTGGCTGGAAACACCATATATTTT
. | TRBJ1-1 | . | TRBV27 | CASSFNGATEAFF | TGTGCCAGCAGTTTCAACGGTGCGACTGAAGCTTTCTTT
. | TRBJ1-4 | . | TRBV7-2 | CASSTPNGLSEKLFF | TGTGCCAGCAGCACGCCCAATGGACTCTCCGAAAAACTGTTTTTT
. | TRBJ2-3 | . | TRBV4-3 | CASSQEAARRSTDTQYF | TGCGCCAGCAGCCAAGAGGCCGCCCGCAGGAGCACAGATACGCAGTATTTT
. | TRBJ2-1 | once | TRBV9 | CASSADSYNEQFF | TGTGCCAGCAGCGCGGACTCTTACAATGAGCAGTTCTTC
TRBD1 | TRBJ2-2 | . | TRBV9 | CASSVAGTANTGELFF | TGTGCCAGCAGCGTAGCCGGGACAGCGAACACCGGGGAGCTGTTTTTT
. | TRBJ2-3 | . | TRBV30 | CAWSSHRATDTQYF | TGTGCCTGGAGTAGTCACAGGGCCACAGATACGCAGTATTTT
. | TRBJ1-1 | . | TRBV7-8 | CASSLGARSPNTEAFF | TGTGCCAGCAGCCTGGGGGCTCGGTCGCCGAACACTGAAGCTTTCTTT
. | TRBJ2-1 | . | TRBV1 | CTSSPRGGASYNEQFF | TGCACCAGCAGCCCCCGCGGGGGGGCCTCCTACAATGAGCAGTTCTTC
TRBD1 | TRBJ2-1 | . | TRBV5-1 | CASSVNPGQGLSSYNEQFF | TGCGCCAGCAGCGTTAATCCGGGACAGGGGTTGAGCTCCTACAATGAGCAGTTCTTC
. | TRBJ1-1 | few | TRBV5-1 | CASSSGAEAFF | TGCGCCAGCAGCTCAGGGGCTGAAGCTTTCTTT
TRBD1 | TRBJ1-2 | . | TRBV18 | CASSPGQGAWGYGYTF | TGTGCCAGCTCACCCGGACAGGGGGCATGGGGCTACGGCTACACCTTC
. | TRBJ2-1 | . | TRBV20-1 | CKRLDEQFF | TGCAAGCGGTTGGATGAGCAGTTCTTC
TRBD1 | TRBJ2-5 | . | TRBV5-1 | CASSPRGPGEETQYF | TGCGCCAGCAGCCCCAGGGGGCCCGGGGAAGAGACCCAGTACTTC
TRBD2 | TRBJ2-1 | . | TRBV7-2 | CASSSTSGRAHEQFF | TGTGCCAGCAGCTCGACTAGCGGGAGGGCCCATGAGCAGTTCTTC
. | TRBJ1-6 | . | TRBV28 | CASTSGNSPLHF | TGTGCCAGCACGTCGGGGAATTCACCCCTCCACTTT
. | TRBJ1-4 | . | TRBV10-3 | CAISERSLNEKLFF | TGTGCCATCAGTGAGCGCAGTCTTAATGAAAAACTGTTTTTT
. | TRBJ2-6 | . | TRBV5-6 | CATTGYSGANVLTF | TGTGCCACCACAGGGTACTCTGGGGCCAACGTCCTGACTTTC
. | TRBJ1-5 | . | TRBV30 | CAWGREAFPQHF | TGTGCCTGGGGACGGGAAGCTTTCCCCCAGCATTTT
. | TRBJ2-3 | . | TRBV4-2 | CASSPRAPADTQYF | TGTGCCAGCAGCCCCAGGGCCCCCGCAGATACGCAGTATTTT
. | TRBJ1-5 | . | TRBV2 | CASSDGQNNQPQHF | TGTGCCAGCAGTGATGGGCAGAACAATCAGCCCCAGCATTTT
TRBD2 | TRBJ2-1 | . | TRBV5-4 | CASSSAASGTYNEQFF | TGTGCCAGCAGCTCAGCCGCTAGCGGGACCTACAATGAGCAGTTCTTC
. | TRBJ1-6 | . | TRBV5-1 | CASSLGRVLSSYNSPLHF | TGCGCCAGCAGCTTGGGACGGGTCCTCAGCTCCTATAATTCACCCCTCCACTTT
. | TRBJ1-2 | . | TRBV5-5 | CASSLQGPGYTF | TGTGCCAGCAGCCTACAGGGCCCTGGCTACACCTTC
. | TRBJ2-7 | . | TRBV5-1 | CASSLADAGVGYYEQYF | TGCGCCAGCAGCTTGGCCGACGCAGGGGTCGGGTACTACGAGCAGTACTTC
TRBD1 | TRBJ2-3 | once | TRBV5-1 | CASSLLGTGVLDTQYF | TGCGCCAGCAGCTTGTTGGGGACAGGGGTATTAGATACGCAGTATTTT
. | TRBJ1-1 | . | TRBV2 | CASTVRGVTEAFF | TGTGCCAGCACCGTCAGGGGCGTAACTGAAGCTTTCTTT
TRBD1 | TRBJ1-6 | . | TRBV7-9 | CASSSGTGGSPLHF | TGTGCCAGCAGTTCCGGGACAGGGGGTTCACCCCTCCACTTT
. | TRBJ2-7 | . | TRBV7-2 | CASSLSGLSYEQYF | TGTGCCAGCAGCTTATCCGGTTTATCCTACGAGCAGTACTTC
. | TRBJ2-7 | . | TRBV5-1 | CASSLTAPYEQYF | TGCGCCAGCAGCTTGACAGCTCCCTACGAGCAGTACTTC
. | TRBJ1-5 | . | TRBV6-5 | CASRLDSNQPQHF | TGTGCCAGTAGACTTGATAGCAATCAGCCCCAGCATTTT
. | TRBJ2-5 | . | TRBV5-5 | CASSLMRETQYF | TGTGCCAGCAGCTTGATGAGAGAGACCCAGTACTTC
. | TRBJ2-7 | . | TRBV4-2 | CASSQDLGRYEQYF | TGTGCCAGCAGCCAAGATCTGGGGCGATACGAGCAGTACTTC
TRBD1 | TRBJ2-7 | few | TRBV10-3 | CAISGTGATYEQYF | TGTGCCATCAGTGGGACAGGGGCGACCTACGAGCAGTACTTC
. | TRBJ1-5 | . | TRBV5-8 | CASSLWVGGQPQHF | TGTGCCAGCAGCTTGTGGGTGGGAGGCCAGCCCCAGCATTTT
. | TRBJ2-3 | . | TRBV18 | CASSILAADTQYF | TGTGCCAGCTCAATATTAGCGGCAGATACGCAGTATTTT
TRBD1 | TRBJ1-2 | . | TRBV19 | CASSTYRGLNYGYTF | TGTGCCAGTAGTACATACAGGGGGCTAAACTATGGCTACACCTTC
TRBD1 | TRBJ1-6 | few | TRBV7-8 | CASSPRDSKNSPLHF | TGTGCCAGCAGCCCCCGGGACAGTAAAAATTCACCCCTCCACTTT
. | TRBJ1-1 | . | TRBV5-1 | CASRAGGNTEAFF | TGCGCCAGCAGGGCGGGTGGAAACACTGAAGCTTTCTTT
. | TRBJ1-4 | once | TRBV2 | CASSQFEKLFF | TGTGCCAGCAGCCAGTTTGAAAAACTGTTTTTT
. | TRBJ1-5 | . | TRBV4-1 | CASSQYGGDQPQHF | TGCGCCAGCAGCCAATACGGCGGTGATCAGCCCCAGCATTTT
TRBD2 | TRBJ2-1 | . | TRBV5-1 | CASSPPTSGGYNEQFF | TGCGCCAGCAGCCCCCCGACTAGCGGGGGGTACAATGAGCAGTTCTTC
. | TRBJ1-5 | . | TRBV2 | CASSERQGTQPQHF | TGTGCCAGCAGTGAAAGGCAGGGAACTCAGCCCCAGCATTTT
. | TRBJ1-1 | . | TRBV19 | CATARWGGAFF | TGTGCCACTGCCCGGTGGGGGGGAGCTTTCTTT
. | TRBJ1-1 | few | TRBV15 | CATNHPRTGCLMRNTEAFF | TGTGCCACCAACCACCCTAGAACCGGGTGTCTAATGAGGAACACTGAAGCTTTCTTT
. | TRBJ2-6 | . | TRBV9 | CASSVGLRSGANVLTF | TGTGCCAGCAGCGTAGGACTCCGCTCTGGGGCCAACGTCCTGACTTTC